The sequence of this TCR beta chain was determined in a study of T cell repertoires in cytomegalovirus infection. Study summary: A matching HLA type, together with CMV infection, was signaled by public TCR beta signatures.

Findings and limits, study-wide: What dominated the ex vivo response were HLA-C-restricted CMV-specific TCR beta clonotypes. Public TCR beta family frequency separated CMV-and-HLA carriers, including in an independent cohort.

TCRdb re-derived calls from the reads in MiXCR, one entry per CDR3 protein. The sample holds approximately 500,000 distinct CDR3 sequences, approximately 15% seen once. This CDR3 comprises 19 residues. Trimming cost V 4 bases and J 1 base; bases outside gene matches: 17. Germline V CDR1 and CDR2: PRHDT, FYEKMQ (reference sequence). This clonotype has only a few counts. The antigen remains unidentified. Specimen: CD8+ T cells from PBMCs. This TCR was sampled from a human donor in good health (CMV status not recorded). Some clones in this sample may be carry-over from other donors' samples. This chain uses TRBV13 with TRBJ2-3; TRBD2 matches 7 bases. CDR3 loop: CASSSTRLAVGVGTDTQYF. The CDR3, as DNA: TGTGCCAGCAGCTCGACTCGGCTAGCGGTGGGAGTGGGCACAGATACGCAGTATTTT.